Here is one T cell receptor beta chain with its context. This specimen belongs to a study of T-cell memory formation after mild COVID-19. Background on the study: Clusters of TCRs were largely donor specific.

TCRdb independently ran MiXCR on the 5' RACE reads; one entry per CDR3 protein. The sample consists of around 250,000 distinct CDR3 sequences, around 15% of them appearing once. The V gene end was trimmed by 4 bases and the J gene end by 5 bases; junction bases not matched to a gene: 16. Germline loops: CDR1 SGHRS, CDR2 YFSETQ. CDR3 size: 18 residues. This chain links TRBV5-1 with TRBJ2-3; 10 bases are shared with TRBD2. Sequenced material: PBMCs or a T cell subset sorted from them (not recorded which). The sequence was obtained from a man younger than 35 who had mild COVID-19 (a few samples of this study predate the infection). Cell type and time point are not known. The CDR3 DNA sequence: TGCGCCAGCAGCCTGGACCCCGGGAGCGGGGGGGCCTTAGATACGCAGTATTTT. Its translation is CASSLDPGSGGALDTQYF.